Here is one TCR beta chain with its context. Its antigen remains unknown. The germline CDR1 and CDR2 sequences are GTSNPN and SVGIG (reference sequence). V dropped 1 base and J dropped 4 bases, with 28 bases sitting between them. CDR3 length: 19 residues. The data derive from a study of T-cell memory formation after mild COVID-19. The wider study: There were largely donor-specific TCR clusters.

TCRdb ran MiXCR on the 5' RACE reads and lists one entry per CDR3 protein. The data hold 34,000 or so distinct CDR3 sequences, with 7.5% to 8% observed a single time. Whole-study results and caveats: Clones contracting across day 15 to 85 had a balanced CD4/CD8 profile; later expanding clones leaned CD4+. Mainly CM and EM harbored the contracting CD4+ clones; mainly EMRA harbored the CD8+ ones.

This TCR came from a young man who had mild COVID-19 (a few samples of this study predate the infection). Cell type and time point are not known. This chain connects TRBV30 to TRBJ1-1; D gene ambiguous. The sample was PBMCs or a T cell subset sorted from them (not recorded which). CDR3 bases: TGTGCCTGGAGTGAACAGTTTAAGGCCAGGACGAGATGGGGCACTGAAGCTTTCTTT. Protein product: CAWSEQFKARTRWGTEAFF.